These T cell receptor beta chains were read from a single sample in a study of beta chain features in type 1 diabetes. Clones were sequenced by immunoSEQ multiplex PCR, and TCRdb holds only the in-frame ones, with some missing. This sample has roughly 700,000 clones; around 15% occur once, and the top ten carry roughly 0.022%. The sequencing input was naive CD4+ T cells from blood. These TCRs come from a man in his late teens or twenties with type 1 diabetes. Both conserved end residues are part of each CDR3. The D gene is left open where the match is weak. Some rows mark clone size as missing; the rest say once, few, many or name a class of expanded clone.

v_call	clone_size	j_call	d_call	cdr3_nt	cdr3_aa
TRBV2	NA	TRBJ1-2	NA	TGTGCCAGCAGTGTGTTCTCGGCAGGGGATGGCTACACCTTC	CASSVFSAGDGYTF
TRBV30	few	TRBJ2-5	NA	TGTGCCTGGAGCCTACAAGAGACCCAGTACTTC	CAWSLQETQYF
TRBV19	NA	TRBJ1-2	NA	TGTGCCAGTACCCTATCCGACAGGTACTATGGCTACACCTTC	CASTLSDRYYGYTF
TRBV19	NA	TRBJ2-1	NA	TGTGCCAGTAGTAGAAACCTACAGGGTAAGGTCTACAATGAGCAGTTCTTC	CASSRNLQGKVYNEQFF
TRBV18	few	TRBJ2-1	NA	TGTGCCAGCACCATGACTCTTAGCTCCTACAATGAGCAGTTCTTC	CASTMTLSSYNEQFF
TRBV28	few	TRBJ1-1	TRBD1	TGTGCCAGCAGTTTCCCTTACAGGGGGACTGAAGCTTTCTTT	CASSFPYRGTEAFF
TRBV11-2	NA	TRBJ2-7	NA	TGTGCCAGCAGCTTAGTAGGTTCGGCCTCCCCTTACGAGCAGTACTTC	CASSLVGSASPYEQYF
TRBV6-5	few	TRBJ1-2	TRBD1	TGTGCCAGCAGTCGGGACAGGGAAAGTGGCTACACCTTC	CASSRDRESGYTF
TRBV29-1	NA	TRBJ1-4	NA	TGCAGCGTCGTGGAGGGGAAGAATGAAAAACTGTTTTTT	CSVVEGKNEKLFF
TRBV2	NA	TRBJ1-1	NA	TGTGCCAGCAGTGAACAACAGTCCAACACTGAAGCTTTCTTT	CASSEQQSNTEAFF
TRBV30	NA	TRBJ2-7	NA	TGTGCCTGGAAGGGCGCGGGTGGGCAGTACTTC	CAWKGAGGQYF
TRBV7-9	few	TRBJ1-1	NA	TGTGCCAGCAACCAGGCGGTCGTGCCGACGTTCACTGAAGCTTTCTTT	CASNQAVVPTFTEAFF
TRBV4-1	NA	TRBJ2-3	TRBD1	TGCGCCAGCAGACAGGGGCCTCGCACAGATACGCAGTATTTT	CASRQGPRTDTQYF
TRBV11-2	few	TRBJ2-5	NA	TGTGCCAGCAGCTTAGAGTCTCTGGGGAGTGCGGAGACCCAGTACTTC	CASSLESLGSAETQYF
TRBV5-1	NA	TRBJ2-5	TRBD2	TGCGCCAGCAGCTCACTAGCGGACAACCAAGAGACCCAGTACTTC	CASSSLADNQETQYF
TRBV5-1	few	TRBJ2-3	NA	TGCGCCAGCAGCTTTTACTTGACAGGTGGAGATACGCAGTATTTT	CASSFYLTGGDTQYF
TRBV15	few	TRBJ2-2	NA	TGTGCCACCAGCATAGGGAGTGACACCGGGGAGCTGTTTTTT	CATSIGSDTGELFF
TRBV6-1	NA	TRBJ1-5	NA	TGTGCCAGCAGTGAGATAGGAAGGAGCCGGCAGCCCCAGCATTTT	CASSEIGRSRQPQHF
TRBV7-8	NA	TRBJ1-4	NA	TGTGCCAGCACACGGACAACAACTAATGAAAAACTGTTTTTT	CASTRTTTNEKLFF
TRBV2	NA	TRBJ2-3	NA	TGTGCCAGCAGTGATCTGAGGAGCACAGATACGCAGTATTTT	CASSDLRSTDTQYF
TRBV30	many	TRBJ1-1	NA	TGTGCCTGGAGCTCAGTCGCTGAAGCTTTCTTT	CAWSSVAEAFF
TRBV30	few	TRBJ1-5	NA	TGTGCCTGGAGTGTAAATGGGGGTTTTTTGAGCAATCAGCCCCAGCATTTT	CAWSVNGGFLSNQPQHF
TRBV5-4	NA	TRBJ1-2	TRBD1	TGTGCCAGCAGCCGGGACAGGGGGATCTATGGCTACACCTTC	CASSRDRGIYGYTF
TRBV7-8	few	TRBJ2-5	TRBD1	TGTGCCAGCAGCCCCCTCTCTGACAGGGGTGAGACCCAGTACTTC	CASSPLSDRGETQYF
TRBV30	few	TRBJ2-7	NA	TGTGCCTGGAGGGGGAATGGCTACGAGCAGTACTTC	CAWRGNGYEQYF
TRBV20-1	NA	TRBJ1-1	NA	TGCAGTGCTTCCAGGGTAACTGAAGCTTTCTTT	CSASRVTEAFF
TRBV7-2	NA	TRBJ2-3	TRBD1	TGTGCCAGCAGCTCTCAGGGGGCCCTTAGCACAGATACGCAGTATTTT	CASSSQGALSTDTQYF
TRBV4-1	NA	TRBJ2-1	TRBD2	TGCGCCAGCAGCCATTCAGCGGGGGGCCCCAATGAGCAGTTCTTC	CASSHSAGGPNEQFF
TRBV29-1	NA	TRBJ2-5	NA	TGCAGCGTTGAGTTGGAGCCAGACTGGGAGACCCAGTACTTC	CSVELEPDWETQYF
TRBV10-3	NA	TRBJ1-1	NA	TGTGCCATCAGTGAGTGGACAGCCGAGGAGGCTTTCTTT	CAISEWTAEEAFF
TRBV2	few	TRBJ1-1	NA	TGTGCCAGCAGCGCCGATGGGGGGGCTATCACTGAAGCTTTCTTT	CASSADGGAITEAFF
TRBV9	NA	TRBJ1-3	NA	TGTGCCAGCAGCCGCGAGGTCTCTGGAAACACCATATATTTT	CASSREVSGNTIYF
TRBV30	NA	TRBJ2-7	NA	TGTGCCTGGAGCCGGGGTGGCTACGAGCAGTACTTC	CAWSRGGYEQYF
TRBV20-1	few	TRBJ2-7	NA	TGCAGTGCTTTCCAAACGCGGGAGCAGTACTTC	CSAFQTREQYF
TRBV28	NA	TRBJ1-5	NA	TGTGCCAGCACCCACGGGGTGGGCAATCAGCCCCAGCATTTT	CASTHGVGNQPQHF
TRBV30	few	TRBJ1-1	NA	TGTGCCTGGAGCCAGACGGACACTGAAGCTTTCTTT	CAWSQTDTEAFF
TRBV7-9	NA	TRBJ1-2	TRBD1	TGTGCCAGCAGCTTGGGACAGTCTTATGGCTACACCTTC	CASSLGQSYGYTF
TRBV28	NA	TRBJ1-5	NA	TGTGCCAGCACAGACAGGATGAATCAGCCCCAGCATTTT	CASTDRMNQPQHF
TRBV30	NA	TRBJ1-2	TRBD1	TGTGCCTGGAAGGGACAGGGGGCCTATGGCTACACCTTC	CAWKGQGAYGYTF
TRBV9	NA	TRBJ2-1	TRBD2	TGTGCCAGCAGCGCTCTTAGCGGGGGGGCCGATGAGCAGTTCTTC	CASSALSGGADEQFF
TRBV7-9	NA	TRBJ2-7	NA	TGTGCCAGCAGCTACCAGACCGAGCAGTACTTC	CASSYQTEQYF
TRBV7-7	NA	TRBJ2-5	TRBD2	TGTGCCAGCAGCGTCGGGACTAGCGGGGCCCAAGAGACCCAGTACTTC	CASSVGTSGAQETQYF
TRBV9	NA	TRBJ1-1	NA	TGTGCCAGTACTGGACAGATGAACACTGAAGCTTTCTTT	CASTGQMNTEAFF
TRBV5-1	NA	TRBJ1-1	NA	TGCGCCAGCAGCTTGGCAGGGGAGTACACTGAAGCTTTCTTT	CASSLAGEYTEAFF
TRBV27	NA	TRBJ1-2	NA	TGTGCCAGCAGTTACGGGACTACCAGCGGCTATGGCTACACCTTC	CASSYGTTSGYGYTF
TRBV27	NA	TRBJ2-3	NA	TGTGCCAGCAGTCGGTCCGGGACCGACACAGATACGCAGTATTTT	CASSRSGTDTDTQYF
TRBV5-1	few	TRBJ1-5	NA	TGCGCCAGCAGCTTCGGAGGGGCAAATCAGCCCCAGCATTTT	CASSFGGANQPQHF
TRBV4-2	NA	TRBJ1-2	TRBD1	TGTGCCAGCAGCCAAGTTTGGACAGGAGCCGGGATAAAGAATGGCTACACCTTC	CASSQVWTGAGIKNGYTF
TRBV7-8	few	TRBJ1-1	NA	TGTGCCAGCAGCTTGGGGGAAGGCACTGAAGCTTTCTTT	CASSLGEGTEAFF
TRBV4-1	NA	TRBJ1-3	NA	TGCGCCAGCAGACCCGACGGGAGCTCTGGAAACACCATATATTTT	CASRPDGSSGNTIYF
TRBV5-1	few	TRBJ2-5	TRBD2	TGCGCCAGCAGCTTGGCCGGGACTACAGAAGAGACCCAGTACTTC	CASSLAGTTEETQYF
TRBV10-3	NA	TRBJ1-2	NA	TGTGCCATCAGTGAGTGGGCCAGGGAGGATGGCTACACCTTC	CAISEWAREDGYTF
TRBV10-3	few	TRBJ1-2	NA	TGTGCCAGCAGTTACTCCCGGGGCGGGGGCTACACCTTC	CASSYSRGGGYTF
TRBV4-2	NA	TRBJ2-2	TRBD1	TGTGCCAGCAGCCAGGGGGGGGGACAGGGAAACACCGGGGAGCTGTTTTTT	CASSQGGGQGNTGELFF
TRBV10-3	few	TRBJ2-5	NA	TGTGCCATCACTGGATCCACCGGTAACCAAGAGACCCAGTACTTC	CAITGSTGNQETQYF
TRBV10-2	NA	TRBJ2-5	NA	TGCGCCAGCCGGGCACAGGGTGGTCAGACCCAGTACTTC	CASRAQGGQTQYF
TRBV5-1	few	TRBJ2-2	TRBD1	TGCGCCAGCAGCTTCGGACAGGGGGCTGGCGGGGAGCTGTTTTTT	CASSFGQGAGGELFF
TRBV14	NA	TRBJ1-5	NA	TGTGCCAGCAGCCCACAGGGAGGTGGGCAGCCCCAGCATTTT	CASSPQGGGQPQHF
TRBV30	few	TRBJ2-5	NA	TGTGCCTGGAGTGTACGGGCCGCCGGAGAGACCCAGTACTTC	CAWSVRAAGETQYF